The present T cell receptor (beta chain) was sequenced within a study of T-cell memory formation after mild COVID-19. At the level of the study: TCR clusters showed largely donor specificity.

A single record per CDR3 protein comes from TCRdb applying MiXCR to the 5' RACE reads. The table lists fewer than 350,000 distinct CDR3 sequences, around 8% of them singletons. This CDR3 comprises 18 residues. Per germline, CDR1 MDHEN and CDR2 SYDVKM. The trim removed 5 bases at V and 4 bases at J, leaving 16 bases unmatched. This clonotype was counted between two and nine times. What it binds is unknown. Overall study findings and caveats: Memory sampled before infection contained some responding clones, suggesting cross-reactive memory joined. Contracting clones localized mainly to CM and EM when CD4+ and mainly to EMRA when CD8+. Day 15 to 85 contractors were CD4/CD8 balanced; later expanders leaned CD4+.

J is TRBJ1-3 and V is TRBV28; TRBD1 aligns across 8 bases. The sequenced material came from PBMCs or a T cell subset sorted from them (not recorded which). This clonotype was sampled from a man between 18 and 29 years old who had mild COVID-19 (a few samples of this study predate the infection). Cell type and time point are not known. The CDR3 here is CASSPSGQGANIGNTIYF. The CDR3 DNA reads as TGTGCCAGCAGTCCGTCGGGGCAGGGGGCGAATATCGGAAACACCATATATTTT.